Below, 7 T cell receptor beta chains from the same sample are listed, as sequenced in a study of CD8 T cells in ankylosing spondylitis. TCRdb fed the 5' RACE reads into MiXCR, producing one record per CDR3 protein. The sample lists roughly 180,000 distinct CDR3 sequences; approximately 9.9% were seen once. Sequenced: blood, either unsorted or a sorted T cell fraction (not recorded which). The receptors derive from a female donor with ankylosing spondylitis or in good health (not recorded which).

This chain joins TRBV20-1 and TRBJ2-1; 13 positions match TRBD2. V lost 4 bases and J lost 0; bases outside the gene matches: 12. Germline values: CDR1 DFQATT, CDR2 SNEGSKA (reference sequence). The length of the CDR3 is 19 residues. The DNA of the CDR3 is TGCAGTGCTAACGCCGGGACTAGCGGGACTCGGAGCTCCTACAATGAGCAGTTCTTC. Amino acid sequence: CSANAGTSGTRSSYNEQFF.

This clonotype came up a few times. The CDR3 sequence: CATSDPTWDEQFF. As DNA, the CDR3 is TGTGCCACCAGTGATCCGACTTGGGATGAGCAGTTCTTC. This chain links TRBV24-1 with TRBJ2-1, with no clear D. The CDR3 length is 13 residues. In germline, CDR1 is KGHDR, CDR2 SFDVKD. V was trimmed by 3 bases and J by 8 bases, leaving 10 bases between them.

In its sample, this clonotype was seen a few times. V and J are TRBV12-3 or TRBV12-4 and TRBJ2-3, with D perhaps TRBD2 (5 bases). CDR3 length: 15 amino acids. V was pared by 5 bases and J by 4 bases, with 16 bases between. In DNA, the CDR3 is TGTGCCAGCAGTCCGACTACCGCAGGCGCAGATACGCAGTATTTT. Translated, it gives CASSPTTAGADTQYF.

The table lists this clonotype with many counts. The genes are TRBV7-9 and TRBJ2-7, with 11 bases that match TRBD1. There are 15 residues in the CDR3. From germline, CDR1 is SEHNR and CDR2 FQNEAQ (reference sequence). The junction had 7 bases not matched to a gene; V was cut back by 5 bases and J by 4 bases. The CDR3 region has the DNA TGTGCCAGCAGCCCCGGACAGGGGGCCCTTTACGAGCAGTACTTC. It encodes CASSPGQGALYEQYF.

This clonotype was seen a few times. The chain carries TRBV30 and TRBJ2-3; D is possibly TRBD2 (5 bases). Trimming pared 8 bases from V and 2 bases from J, leaving 14 bases between. This CDR3 has 13 amino acids. Germline V gene sequence: CDR1 GTSNPN, CDR2 SVGIG (reference sequence). The CDR3 reads CAAGELNTDTQYF. CDR3 DNA sequence: TGTGCCGCCGGGGAGCTAAACACAGATACGCAGTATTTT.

This clonotype was seen ten or more times. The V call is TRBV7-2, the J call TRBJ2-7; D gene ambiguous. Trimming took off 3 bases at V and 6 bases at J, with 15 bases between the two ends. The CDR3 extends over 14 amino acids. Germline V gene data show CDR1 as SGHTA and CDR2 as FQGNSA. The CDR3 DNA reads as TGTGCCAGCAGCTTTTGGGATGTTGGTTCCGAGCAGTACTTC. Protein: CASSFWDVGSEQYF.

This clonotype was counted between two and nine times. The rearrangement joins TRBV6-2 or TRBV6-3 to TRBJ2-1; D unresolved. The CDR3 runs to 16 residues. Deletions cut 5 bases from V and 4 bases from J, with 18 bases between. Germline values: CDR1 MNHEY, CDR2 SVGEGT. DNA of the CDR3: TGTGCCAGCAGTCTAAGAAGGAGCCTCAGTTACAATGAGCAGTTCTTC. Translated: CASSLRRSLSYNEQFF.